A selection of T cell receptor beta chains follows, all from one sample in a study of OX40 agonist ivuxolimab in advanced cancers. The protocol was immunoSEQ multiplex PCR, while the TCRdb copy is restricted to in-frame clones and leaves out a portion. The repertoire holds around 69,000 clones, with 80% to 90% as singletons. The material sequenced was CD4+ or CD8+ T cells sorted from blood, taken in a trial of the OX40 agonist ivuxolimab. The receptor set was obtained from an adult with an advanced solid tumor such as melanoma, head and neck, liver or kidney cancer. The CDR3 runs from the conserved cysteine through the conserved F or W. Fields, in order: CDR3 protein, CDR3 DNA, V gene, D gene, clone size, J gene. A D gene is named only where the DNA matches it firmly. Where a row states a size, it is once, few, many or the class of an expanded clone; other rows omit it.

CAWSVYMTTGELFF | TGTGCCTGGAGTGTATATATGACAACCGGGGAGCTGTTTTTT | TRBV30 | - | - | TRBJ2-2
CASRVAGGPSYNEQFF | TGTGCCAGCAGAGTAGCGGGAGGGCCCTCCTACAATGAGCAGTTCTTC | TRBV28 | TRBD2 | - | TRBJ2-1
CASSPGQGGGYTF | TGTGCCAGCAGTCCCGGACAGGGCGGCGGCTACACCTTC | TRBV27 | TRBD1 | few | TRBJ1-2
CASSEPYGTSVYNEQFF | TGCGCCAGCAGTGAGCCGTACGGGACTAGCGTTTACAATGAGCAGTTCTTC | TRBV10-2 | TRBD2 | once | TRBJ2-1
CASSPDRGGETQYF | TGCGCCAGCAGCCCGGACAGGGGTGGAGAGACCCAGTACTTC | TRBV5-1 | TRBD1 | - | TRBJ2-5
CASSFSGEQPQHF | TGTGCCAGCAGCTTTTCAGGGGAGCAGCCCCAGCATTTT | TRBV7-9 | - | - | TRBJ1-5
CASSFDSNYGYTF | TGTGCCAGCAGCTTCGACAGTAACTATGGCTACACCTTC | TRBV4-2 | - | once | TRBJ1-2
CASSLGQGDNSPLHF | TGTGCCAGCTCGCTCGGACAGGGGGATAATTCACCCCTCCACTTT | TRBV18 | TRBD1 | - | TRBJ1-6
CASAGRLGYEQYF | TGTGCCAGTGCCGGCCGTTTAGGCTACGAGCAGTACTTC | TRBV19 | - | - | TRBJ2-7
CATSRGSLQETQYF | TGTGCCACCAGCAGAGGGAGCCTTCAAGAGACCCAGTACTTC | TRBV15 | - | few | TRBJ2-5
CASSPSAGGPNEQYF | TGTGCCAGCTCACCCTCAGCGGGAGGGCCAAACGAGCAGTACTTC | TRBV18 | TRBD2 | - | TRBJ2-7
CASSADRVYQGYTF | TGTGCCAGCAGCGCGGACAGGGTTTACCAAGGCTACACCTTC | TRBV5-4 | TRBD1 | - | TRBJ1-2
CASSATTGGSGANVLTF | TGCGCCAGCAGCGCCACGACAGGGGGCTCTGGGGCCAACGTCCTGACTTTC | TRBV5-1 | TRBD1 | - | TRBJ2-6
CASSLRLMNTEAFF | TGCGCCAGCAGCTTGAGGTTGATGAACACTGAAGCTTTCTTT | TRBV5-1 | - | - | TRBJ1-1
CASSFKDEQYF | TGTGCCAGCAGTTTTAAGGACGAGCAGTACTTC | TRBV27 | - | once | TRBJ2-7
CASSRMERRYNEQFF | TGTGCCAGCAGCAGAATGGAGCGGAGATACAATGAGCAGTTCTTC | TRBV9 | - | - | TRBJ2-1
CASSRGTANNYEQYF | TGTGCCAGCAGCCGGGGGACAGCCAACAACTACGAGCAGTACTTC | TRBV4-2 | TRBD1 | - | TRBJ2-7
CASSLFGNEKLFF | TGTGCCAGCAGCTTATTCGGGAATGAAAAACTGTTTTTT | TRBV7-2 | - | - | TRBJ1-4
CSVSEGIPQYF | TGCAGCGTTTCAGAGGGGATCCCGCAGTATTTT | TRBV29-1 | - | - | TRBJ2-3
CASSSPGTGLNTEAFF | TGTGCCAGCAGCTCCCCCGGGACAGGGTTGAACACTGAAGCTTTCTTT | TRBV7-9 | TRBD1 | - | TRBJ1-1
CASSLDPVTYEQYF | TGTGCCAGCAGTTTAGATCCGGTGACCTACGAGCAGTACTTC | TRBV28 | - | - | TRBJ2-7
CASSTGGAEYEQFF | TGTGCCAGCTCCACCGGGGGAGCGGAGTATGAGCAGTTCTTC | TRBV9 | - | - | TRBJ2-1
CASSLRQGAEAFF | TGTGCCAGCAGCCTAAGACAGGGGGCTGAAGCTTTCTTT | TRBV28 | TRBD1 | - | TRBJ1-1
CASSLEGRGLTEAFF | TGCGCCAGCAGCTTGGAGGGCAGGGGGCTTACTGAAGCTTTCTTT | TRBV5-1 | TRBD1 | - | TRBJ1-1
CASSYKGAGSYNEQFF | TGTGCCAGCAGCTATAAGGGGGCGGGATCCTACAATGAGCAGTTCTTC | TRBV27 | - | - | TRBJ2-1
CASSEAVGTEAFF | TGTGCCAGCAGTGAGGCCGTTGGCACTGAAGCTTTCTTT | TRBV6-4 | - | - | TRBJ1-1
CASTEGTGLGYYGYTF | TGTGCCAGCACCGAAGGGACAGGGCTGGGGTACTATGGCTACACCTTC | TRBV28 | TRBD1 | - | TRBJ1-2
CAWRATRTGELFF | TGTGCCTGGAGGGCCACTCGAACCGGGGAGCTGTTTTTT | TRBV30 | - | - | TRBJ2-2
CASSLGGTGGNQPQHF | TGTGCCAGCAGTTTAGGGGGGACAGGGGGTAATCAGCCCCAGCATTTT | TRBV28 | TRBD1 | - | TRBJ1-5
CSVRRGQQETQYF | TGCAGCGTCAGAAGAGGGCAGCAAGAGACCCAGTACTTC | TRBV29-1 | - | - | TRBJ2-5
CASSQETSGSYEQYF | TGTGCCAGCAGCCAAGAGACTAGCGGAAGCTACGAGCAGTACTTC | TRBV7-2 | TRBD2 | - | TRBJ2-7
CASSRLAGGYNEQFF | TGTGCCAGTAGCCGACTAGCGGGAGGGTACAATGAGCAGTTCTTC | TRBV19 | TRBD2 | - | TRBJ2-1
CASSLSGPRGGGANVLTF | TGCGCCAGCAGCTTGTCCGGACCCCGTGGCGGGGGGGCCAACGTCCTGACTTTC | TRBV5-1 | - | - | TRBJ2-6
CASSFEVNSPLHF | TGTGCCAGCAGCTTTGAGGTGAATTCACCCCTCCACTTT | TRBV7-3 | - | - | TRBJ1-6
CASGFPRGPQHF | TGTGCTAGTGGTTTCCCCCGGGGACCCCAGCATTTT | TRBV12-5 | - | - | TRBJ1-5
CASSLSPSSGSLETQYF | TGTGCCAGCAGCTTAAGTCCCTCTAGCGGGAGCTTAGAGACCCAGTACTTC | TRBV7-3 | TRBD2 | - | TRBJ2-5